A single T cell receptor beta chain is shown here with its context. The sample comes from a study of blood T cell repertoires in COVID-19. On the study more broadly: The study drew acute and convalescent COVID-19 samples from the United States, Italy and Spain. Sources were T cells, B-cell-depleted T cells, or PBMCs; the material itself was cDNA or gDNA.

The germline CDR1 and CDR2 sequences are SGHNT and YYREEE (reference sequence). V dropped 4 bases and J dropped 2 bases, with 15 bases sitting between them. The CDR3 contains 15 residues. In the authors' workflow: For nucleated cells, counts were estimated from reference gene primer amplification. Clones were read by immunoSEQ multiplex PCR, and TCRdb kept only the in-frame ones, dropping some. V and J calls plus clone size are reproduced from that table; the DNA served to infer D and trimming. The data show over 150,000 clones, less than 80% seen once. Sequencing was carried out using peripheral blood. The receptor was isolated from a woman aged 45-65 years with acute or convalescent COVID-19. The genes are TRBV5-4 and TRBJ1-1, with D possibly being TRBD1 (6 bases). The CDR3 DNA sequence: TGTGCCAGCAGCCCTAATGCAGGGGTAAACACTGAAGCTTTCTTT. It codes for CASSPNAGVNTEAFF.